This entry describes one T cell receptor beta chain. TCRdb used MiXCR to reprocess the 5' RACE reads, holding one entry per CDR3 protein. The top ten clones hold over 2% of a sample with fewer than 150,000 distinct CDR3 sequences, approximately 5.9% of them seen once. This specimen belongs to a study of T-cell memory formation after mild COVID-19. CDR3 length: 13 residues. Trimming removed 3 bases from V and 9 bases from J, with 15 bases in between. Germline V gives CDR1 DFQATT, CDR2 SNEGSKA (reference sequence). This receptor was identified in an adult woman who had mild COVID-19 (a few samples of this study predate the infection). Cell type and time point are not known. J is TRBJ1-5 and V is TRBV20-1; D is perhaps TRBD1 (6 bases). Material for sequencing was PBMCs or a T cell subset sorted from them (not recorded which). CDR3: CSASQRGAGPQHF. The CDR3 nucleotides read TGCAGTGCTAGTCAAAGGGGGGCGGGGCCCCAGCATTTT.